Listed below are T cell receptor beta chains from one sample, sequenced in a study of shared clonotypes between healthy human individuals. This table comes from immunoSEQ multiplex PCR, and its TCRdb copy is limited to in-frame clones, with some not included. The sample has 1.5 million to 2.5 million clones, about 95% seen once. The sequencing sample was made of naive CD8+ T cells sorted from blood. Every receptor here comes from a man between 18 and 35 years old in good health. Each CDR3 is given with its conserved first and last residue.

v_call	j_call	cdr3_aa
TRBV7-9	TRBJ1-2	CASSFQGAIYGYTF
TRBV11-2	TRBJ1-3	CASSRQGSGNTIYF
TRBV5-1	TRBJ2-7	CASSPTTPYEQYF
TRBV7-9	TRBJ2-5	CASSAPQGGTGETQYF
TRBV5-1	TRBJ2-7	CASSLSGGPYEQYF
TRBV5-1	TRBJ2-1	CASSWEGNEQFF
TRBV13	TRBJ2-1	CASSLYGTGFHNEQFF
TRBV6-5	TRBJ1-2	CASSYLEGIGYGYTF
TRBV7-6	TRBJ2-1	CASSLSASGISNEQFF
TRBV12-5	TRBJ2-7	CASGPSGTFYEQYF
TRBV14	TRBJ2-5	CASSRYEDVVETQYF
TRBV7-9	TRBJ2-5	CASSLFQETQYF
TRBV11-2	TRBJ2-1	CASSSTGSEQFF
TRBV18	TRBJ2-5	CASSPVTSDQETQYF
TRBV5-6	TRBJ1-6	CASSLDRHGGDSPLHF
TRBV5-4	TRBJ2-1	CASSLYEGPDEQFF
TRBV4-1	TRBJ2-7	CASSQRGSSYEQYF
TRBV4-3	TRBJ1-1	CASSRTGNTEAFF
TRBV5-5	TRBJ2-5	CASSLVGEETQYF
TRBV11-2	TRBJ2-3	CASSLEGTSITDTQYF
TRBV9	TRBJ1-6	CASSVGSVENSPLHF
TRBV9	TRBJ1-5	CASSPYMDNQPQHF
TRBV6-5	TRBJ2-5	CASRAGTGYQETQYF
TRBV13	TRBJ2-1	CASSLAPSGGAGYEQFF
TRBV11-3	TRBJ2-2	CASSLDNWETPGPGELFF
TRBV30	TRBJ1-1	CAWSVGGYEAFF
TRBV6-4	TRBJ1-1	CASSALVLGAEAFF
TRBV2	TRBJ2-3	CASSGPASDTQYF
TRBV7-9	TRBJ2-3	CASSPRGQTSGIDPQYF
TRBV28	TRBJ1-2	CASSFKSAGASYGYTF
TRBV10-3	TRBJ2-3	CAISEERGGSTDTQYF
TRBV5-6	TRBJ2-1	CASSMTGENEQFF
TRBV5-4	TRBJ2-7	CASSVSGAYEQYF
TRBV4-1	TRBJ1-1	CASSQRQIPNTEAFF
TRBV5-1	TRBJ2-1	CASSLAVGGEQFF
TRBV5-1	TRBJ1-4	CASSQGETTNEKLFF
TRBV6-1	TRBJ2-7	CASSEGGLGGTYEQYF